This is a list of T cell receptor beta chains from one sample in a study of T-cell reconstitution after alpha-beta-depleted transplantation in children. TCRdb passed the PCR reads through MiXCR, listing each CDR3 protein once. The table shows about 610,000 distinct CDR3 sequences, with about 11% occurring only once. Sequenced here: PBMCs from the stem cell graft donor, sampled from the stem cell graft. All receptors derive from a human donor who donated a stem cell graft to a child with acute myeloid leukemia. The CDR3 runs from the conserved cysteine through the conserved F or W. D genes are given only for firm matches.

j_call,d_call,v_call,cdr3_aa
TRBJ2-7,-,TRBV29-1,CSVGGRVPYEQYF
TRBJ2-7,TRBD2,TRBV12-3/TRBV12-4,CASTNSPGLAGVHEQYF
TRBJ2-1,TRBD2,TRBV7-2,CASSLRLAGSSYNEQFF
TRBJ1-5,-,TRBV18,CASSPRGDAQPQHF
TRBJ2-7,TRBD2,TRBV4-2,CASSQSIGAGAYEQYF
TRBJ2-7,-,TRBV28,CASTSGSVYEQYF
TRBJ2-7,TRBD1,TRBV29-1,CSVQGGDRVYEQYF
TRBJ2-7,-,TRBV29-1,CSVEDGPTLEQYF
TRBJ2-1,TRBD2,TRBV12-3/TRBV12-4,CASSPTGTSAYNEQFF
TRBJ2-7,-,TRBV7-3,CASSRPALLPYYYEQYF
TRBJ1-2,-,TRBV3-1,CASSQGPTAVNYGYTF
TRBJ2-1,TRBD1,TRBV4-3,CASSQDRGRNEQFF
TRBJ2-1,TRBD2,TRBV20-1,CSAPSSRLALDHNEQFF
TRBJ2-2,TRBD2,TRBV12-3/TRBV12-4,CASSFLAGVPGELFF
TRBJ1-1,-,TRBV29-1,CSVDGDGAEAFF
TRBJ2-5,-,TRBV7-2,CASSSGWETQYF
TRBJ2-5,-,TRBV20-1,CSARDKETQYF
TRBJ2-7,TRBD1,TRBV12-3/TRBV12-4,CASRRTGVVSYEQYF
TRBJ2-7,TRBD2,TRBV14,CASSQEGLAGQEQYF
TRBJ1-4,-,TRBV29-1,CSVEVAGNEKLFF
TRBJ2-7,-,TRBV7-2,CASSFLGVEQYF
TRBJ2-5,-,TRBV6-2/TRBV6-3,CASSIYRGGQGTQYF
TRBJ2-1,TRBD2,TRBV14,CASSHAGTRHNEQFF
TRBJ1-2,-,TRBV12-3/TRBV12-4,CASSVQGWAYGYTF
TRBJ2-7,TRBD2,TRBV24-1,CATSDPRGDRGEQYF
TRBJ2-7,-,TRBV29-1,CSVEGDTDEQYF
TRBJ2-1,TRBD2,TRBV20-1,CSAPVRTSSRSNEQFF